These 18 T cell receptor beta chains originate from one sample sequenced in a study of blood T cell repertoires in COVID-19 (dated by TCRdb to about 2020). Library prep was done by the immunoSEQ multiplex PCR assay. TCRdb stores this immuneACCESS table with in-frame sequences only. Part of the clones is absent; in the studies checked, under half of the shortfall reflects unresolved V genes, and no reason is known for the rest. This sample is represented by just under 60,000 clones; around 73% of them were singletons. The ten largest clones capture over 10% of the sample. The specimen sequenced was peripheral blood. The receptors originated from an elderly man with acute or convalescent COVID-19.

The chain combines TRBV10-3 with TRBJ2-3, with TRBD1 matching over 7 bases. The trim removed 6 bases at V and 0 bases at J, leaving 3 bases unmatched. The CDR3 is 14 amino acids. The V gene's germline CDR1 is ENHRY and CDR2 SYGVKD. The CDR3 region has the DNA TGTGCCATCAGGACAGGGCCTAGCACAGATACGCAGTATTTT. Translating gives CAIRTGPSTDTQYF.

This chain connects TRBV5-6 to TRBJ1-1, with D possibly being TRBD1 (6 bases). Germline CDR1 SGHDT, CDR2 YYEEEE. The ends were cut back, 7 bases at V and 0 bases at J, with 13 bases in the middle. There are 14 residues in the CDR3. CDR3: CASGPGQLNTEAFF. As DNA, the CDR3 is TGTGCCAGCGGACCTGGACAGCTGAACACTGAAGCTTTCTTT.

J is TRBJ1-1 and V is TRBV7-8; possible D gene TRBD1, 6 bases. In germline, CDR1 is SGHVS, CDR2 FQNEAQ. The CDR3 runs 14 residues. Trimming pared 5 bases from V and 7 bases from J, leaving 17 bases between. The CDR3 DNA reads TGTGCCAGCAGCCTGGTAACAGGGTTGGGTGAAGCTTTCTTT. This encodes CASSLVTGLGEAFF. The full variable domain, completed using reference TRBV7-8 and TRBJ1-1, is GAGVSQSPRYKVAKRGQDVALRCDPISGHVSLFWYQQALGQGPEFLTYFQNEAQLDKSGLPSDRFFAERPEGSVSTLKIQRTQQEDSAVYLCASSLVTGLGEAFFGQGTRLTVV.

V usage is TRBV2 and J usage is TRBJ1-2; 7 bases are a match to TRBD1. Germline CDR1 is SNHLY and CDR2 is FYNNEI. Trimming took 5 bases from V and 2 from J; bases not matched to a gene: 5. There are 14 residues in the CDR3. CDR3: CASSRQGANYGYTF. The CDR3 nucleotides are TGTGCCAGCAGTAGACAGGGCGCGAACTATGGCTACACCTTC.

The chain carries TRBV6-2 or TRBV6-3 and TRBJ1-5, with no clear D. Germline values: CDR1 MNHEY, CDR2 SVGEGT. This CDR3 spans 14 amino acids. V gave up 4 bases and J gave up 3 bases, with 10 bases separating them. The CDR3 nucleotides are TGTGCCAGCAGTTCCAGCCAGGACAATCAGCCCCAGCATTTT. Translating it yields CASSSSQDNQPQHF.

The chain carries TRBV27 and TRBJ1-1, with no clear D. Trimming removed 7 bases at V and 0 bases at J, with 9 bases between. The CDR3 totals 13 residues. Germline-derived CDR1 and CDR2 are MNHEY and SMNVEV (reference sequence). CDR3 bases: TGTGCCAGCACCCCGAGTATGAACACTGAAGCTTTCTTT. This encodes CASTPSMNTEAFF.

The CDR3 loop is CASSPTAYYEQYF. The CDR3, as DNA: TGTGCCAGCAGCCCGACAGCGTACTACGAGCAGTACTTC. This chain links TRBV7-9 with TRBJ2-7; weak D call: TRBD1 (5 bases). V shed 5 bases and J shed 3 bases, with 11 bases lying between them. Germline V lookup: CDR1 SEHNR, CDR2 FQNEAQ (reference sequence). The CDR3 runs 13 residues.

CDR3 sequence (DNA): TGCAGTGCTGGGGAGTCCTACGAGCAGTACTTC. Its protein is CSAGESYEQYF. The chain has TRBV20-1 and TRBJ2-7; possibly TRBD2 for D (5 bases). This CDR3 contains 11 residues. Germline CDR1 is DFQATT and CDR2 is SNEGSKA (reference sequence). Trimming removed 5 bases from V and 1 base from J, with 6 bases in between.

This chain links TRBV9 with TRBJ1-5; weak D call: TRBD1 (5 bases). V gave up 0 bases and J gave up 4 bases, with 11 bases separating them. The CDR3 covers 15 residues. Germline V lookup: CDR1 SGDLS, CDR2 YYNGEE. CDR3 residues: CASSVGQGLNQPQHF. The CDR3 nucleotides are TGTGCCAGCAGCGTAGGGCAGGGCCTTAATCAGCCCCAGCATTTT.

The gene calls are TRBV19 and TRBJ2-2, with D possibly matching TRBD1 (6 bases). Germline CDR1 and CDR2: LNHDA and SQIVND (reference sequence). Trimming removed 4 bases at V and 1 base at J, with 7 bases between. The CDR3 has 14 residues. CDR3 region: CASSTDRNTGELFF. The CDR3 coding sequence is TGTGCCAGTAGTACGGACAGGAACACCGGGGAGCTGTTTTTT.

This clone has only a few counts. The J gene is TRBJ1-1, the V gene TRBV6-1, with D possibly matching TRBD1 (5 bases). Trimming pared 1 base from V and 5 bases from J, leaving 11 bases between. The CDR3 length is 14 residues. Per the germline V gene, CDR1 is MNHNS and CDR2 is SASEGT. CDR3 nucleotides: TGTGCCAGCAGTGAAGGCGGGGGGTGGACTGAAGCTTTCTTT. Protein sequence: CASSEGGGWTEAFF.

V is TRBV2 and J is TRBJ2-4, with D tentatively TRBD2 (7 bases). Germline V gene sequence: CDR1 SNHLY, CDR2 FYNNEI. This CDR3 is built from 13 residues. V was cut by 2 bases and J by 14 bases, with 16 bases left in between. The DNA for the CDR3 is TGTGCCAGCAGTGAAAGGGGGGGCCCGTGGAAGTACTTC. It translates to CASSERGGPWKYF.

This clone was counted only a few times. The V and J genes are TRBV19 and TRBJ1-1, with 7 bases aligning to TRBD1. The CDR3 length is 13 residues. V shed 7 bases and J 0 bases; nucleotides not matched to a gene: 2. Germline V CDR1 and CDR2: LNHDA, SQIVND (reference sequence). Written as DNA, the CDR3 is TGTGCCAGTATGGGACAGCTGAACACTGAAGCTTTCTTT. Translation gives CASMGQLNTEAFF.

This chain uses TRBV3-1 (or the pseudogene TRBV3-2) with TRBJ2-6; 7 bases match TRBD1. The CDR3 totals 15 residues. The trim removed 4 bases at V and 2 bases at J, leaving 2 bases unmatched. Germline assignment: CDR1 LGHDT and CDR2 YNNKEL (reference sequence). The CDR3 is CASSPDRAGANVLTF. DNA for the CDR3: TGTGCCAGCAGCCCCGACAGGGCTGGGGCCAACGTCCTGACTTTC.

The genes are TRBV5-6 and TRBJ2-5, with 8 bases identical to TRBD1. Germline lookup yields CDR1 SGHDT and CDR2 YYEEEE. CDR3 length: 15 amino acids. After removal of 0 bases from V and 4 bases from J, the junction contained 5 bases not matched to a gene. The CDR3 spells CASSLGQGSGETQYF. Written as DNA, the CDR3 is TGTGCCAGCAGCTTGGGACAGGGGTCTGGAGAGACCCAGTACTTC.

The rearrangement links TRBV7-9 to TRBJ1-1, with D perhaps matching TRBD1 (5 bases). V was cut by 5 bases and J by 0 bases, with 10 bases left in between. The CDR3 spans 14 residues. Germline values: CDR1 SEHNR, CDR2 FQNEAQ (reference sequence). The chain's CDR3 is CASSIQVLNTEAFF. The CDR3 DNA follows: TGTGCCAGCAGCATACAGGTATTGAACACTGAAGCTTTCTTT.

CDR3 sequence: CASSDLTMNTEAFF. For the CDR3, the DNA is TGTGCCAGCAGTGACCTCACTATGAACACTGAAGCTTTCTTT. The gene calls are TRBV2 and TRBJ1-1; no reliable D call. This CDR3 spans 14 amino acids. Germline V gene sequence: CDR1 SNHLY, CDR2 FYNNEI. Trimming removed 3 bases from V and 0 bases from J, with 8 bases in between.

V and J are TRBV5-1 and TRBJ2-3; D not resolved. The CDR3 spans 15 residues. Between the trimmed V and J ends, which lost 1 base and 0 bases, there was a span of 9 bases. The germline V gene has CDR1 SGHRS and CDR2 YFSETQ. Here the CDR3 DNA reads TGCGCCAGCAGCTTGAACACAGCTAGCACAGATACGCAGTATTTT. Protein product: CASSLNTASTDTQYF.